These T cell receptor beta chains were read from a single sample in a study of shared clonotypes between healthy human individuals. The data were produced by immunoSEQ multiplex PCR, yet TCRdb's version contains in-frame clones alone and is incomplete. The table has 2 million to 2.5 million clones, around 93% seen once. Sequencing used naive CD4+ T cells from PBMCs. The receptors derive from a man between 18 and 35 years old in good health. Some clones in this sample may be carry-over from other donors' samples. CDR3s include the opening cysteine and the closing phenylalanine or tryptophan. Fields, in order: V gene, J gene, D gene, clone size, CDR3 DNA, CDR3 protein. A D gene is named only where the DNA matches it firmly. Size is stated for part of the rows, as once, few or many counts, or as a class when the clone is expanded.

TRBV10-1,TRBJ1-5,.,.,TGCGCCAGCAGTGAGGTCGGAGATCAGCCCCAGCATTTT,CASSEVGDQPQHF
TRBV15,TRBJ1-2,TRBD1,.,TGTGCCACCAGCAGAGAAGGGACAGGGGGCTACACCTTC,CATSREGTGGYTF
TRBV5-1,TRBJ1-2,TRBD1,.,TGCGCCAGCAGCTTGGGACAGGGAATTTATGGCTACACCTTC,CASSLGQGIYGYTF
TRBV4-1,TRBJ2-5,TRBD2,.,TGCGCCAGCAGCCGCACTAGCGGAGGGAGTGGGGGGACCCAGTACTTC,CASSRTSGGSGGTQYF
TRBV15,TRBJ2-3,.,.,TGTGCCACCAGCAGACCACGTACCAGCACAGATACGCAGTATTTT,CATSRPRTSTDTQYF
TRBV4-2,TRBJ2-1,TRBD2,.,TGTGCCAGCAGCCAAGGTAGCGGGAGAGGAAATGAGCAGTTCTTC,CASSQGSGRGNEQFF
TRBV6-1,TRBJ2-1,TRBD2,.,TGTGCCAGCAGTCCCGAAGCGGGAGTGGCGCTTGGGCAGTTCTTC,CASSPEAGVALGQFF
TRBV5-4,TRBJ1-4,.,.,TGTGCCAGCAGCTTGGGGGCAGCATCAACTAATGAAAAACTGTTTTTT,CASSLGAASTNEKLFF
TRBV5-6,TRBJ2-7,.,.,TGTGCCAGCAGCTTGACGGGGAGTTACGAGCAGTACTTC,CASSLTGSYEQYF
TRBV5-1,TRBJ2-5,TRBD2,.,TGCGCCAGCAGCATCGGGACTAGCGGGGGGGAGACCCAGTACTTC,CASSIGTSGGETQYF
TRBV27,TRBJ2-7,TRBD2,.,TGTGCCAGCAAAGGGGCAGCTAGCGGTGATAAGGAGCAGTACTTC,CASKGAASGDKEQYF
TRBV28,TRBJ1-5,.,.,TGTGCCAGCAGTTTAATAATACAGCCCCAGCATTTT,CASSLIIQPQHF
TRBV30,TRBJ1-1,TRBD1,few,TGTGCCTCCACAGGGGGCCTCGGAGACACTGAAGCTTTCTTT,CASTGGLGDTEAFF
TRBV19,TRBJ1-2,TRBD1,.,TGTGCCAGTAGTCCCACAGGGGGAAACTATGGCTACACCTTC,CASSPTGGNYGYTF
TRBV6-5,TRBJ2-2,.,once,TGTGCCAGCAACTCGGCGCGGGCCGCCACCGGGGAGCTGTTTTTT,CASNSARAATGELFF
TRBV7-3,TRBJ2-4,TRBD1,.,TGTGCCAGCAGCCCGACAGGGATGGAAAACATTCAGTACTTC,CASSPTGMENIQYF
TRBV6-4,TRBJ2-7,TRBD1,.,TGTGCCATCCATTCGGGACAGGGGGCCCGTAAGCAGTACTTC,CAIHSGQGARKQYF
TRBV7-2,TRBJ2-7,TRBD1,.,TGTGCCAGCAGCTTTGGACAGGGGGCGCGAGAGCAGTACTTC,CASSFGQGAREQYF
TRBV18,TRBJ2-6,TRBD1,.,TGTGCCAGCTCACCACGGACAGGGTATGATGCTGGGGCCAACGTCCTGACTTTC,CASSPRTGYDAGANVLTF
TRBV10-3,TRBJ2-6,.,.,TGTGCCATCAGTGAGTCGAATACCCGGTCCGGGGCCAACGTCCTGACTTTC,CAISESNTRSGANVLTF
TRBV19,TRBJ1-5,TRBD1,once,TGTGCCAGTCGCCAGACAGGGGTAGGCCAGCCCCAGCATTTT,CASRQTGVGQPQHF
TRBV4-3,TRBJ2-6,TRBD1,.,TGCGCCAGCAGCCAAGATGAGTTGAGGGTAGGGGGCCTCGGGGCCAACGTCCTGACTTTC,CASSQDELRVGGLGANVLTF
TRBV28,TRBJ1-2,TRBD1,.,TGTGCCAGCAGTCCCACAACCTCGGGACAGGGGTGGTATGGCTACACCTTC,CASSPTTSGQGWYGYTF
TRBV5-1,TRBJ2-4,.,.,TGCGCCAGCAGCTTGGAAAACAGTGTGGACATTCAGTACTTC,CASSLENSVDIQYF
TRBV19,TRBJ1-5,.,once,TGTGCCAGTAGTATCTGGGTGGGGGGAAAGAATCAGCCCCAGCATTTT,CASSIWVGGKNQPQHF
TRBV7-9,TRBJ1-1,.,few,TGTGCCAGCAGCTTAAGGACAGAGAACACTGAAGCTTTCTTT,CASSLRTENTEAFF
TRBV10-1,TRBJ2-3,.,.,TGCGCCAAGACGGGACTTGAAACAGATACGCAGTATTTT,CAKTGLETDTQYF
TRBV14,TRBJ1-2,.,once,TGTGCCAGCAGCCAGCTGGGGGGGGTTTATGGCTACACCTTC,CASSQLGGVYGYTF
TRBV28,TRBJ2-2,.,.,TGTGCCAGCAGTTACCCGGGACTGAACACCGGGGAGCTGTTTTTT,CASSYPGLNTGELFF
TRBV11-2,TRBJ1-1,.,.,TGTGCCAGCAGCCCAATATCGGGGGACACTGAAGCTTTCTTT,CASSPISGDTEAFF
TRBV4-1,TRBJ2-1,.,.,TGCGCCAGCAGCCAAGACGGGACTCGCGGCTCCTGGAATGAGCAGTTCTTC,CASSQDGTRGSWNEQFF
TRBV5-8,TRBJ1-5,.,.,TGTGCCAGCAGCTTTGTCGGAAATCAGCCCCAGCATTTT,CASSFVGNQPQHF
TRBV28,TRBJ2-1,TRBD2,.,TGTGCCAGCAGTTTCCTTCGGCGGGAGGGACGGGAGCAGTTCTTC,CASSFLRREGREQFF
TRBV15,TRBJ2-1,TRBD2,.,TGTGCCACCAGCAGAGATCTAGCGGCTTACAATGAGCAGTTCTTC,CATSRDLAAYNEQFF
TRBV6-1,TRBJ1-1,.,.,TGTGCCAGCGGGAACCGAGGGCAGCTGAACACTGAAGCTTTCTTT,CASGNRGQLNTEAFF
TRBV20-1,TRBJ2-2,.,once,TGCAGTGCCCAGCTCGGCGGGGAGCTGTTTTTT,CSAQLGGELFF
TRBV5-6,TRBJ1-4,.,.,TGTGCCAGCAGCTTGACAGTAACTAATGAAAAACTGTTTTTT,CASSLTVTNEKLFF
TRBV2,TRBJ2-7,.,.,TGTGCCAGCAGCGCGACCGGGACCCACTCCTACGAGCAGTACTTC,CASSATGTHSYEQYF
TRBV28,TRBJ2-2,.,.,TGTGCCAGCACAGCCAGATTGAACACCGGGGAGCTGTTTTTT,CASTARLNTGELFF
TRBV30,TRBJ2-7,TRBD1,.,TGTGCCTGGACCACCTTCCCCGACAGGGAAAGGAACTACGAGCAGTACTTC,CAWTTFPDRERNYEQYF
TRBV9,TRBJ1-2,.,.,TGTGCCAGCAGCACCCACGGGCAAGCTAACTATGGCTACACCTTC,CASSTHGQANYGYTF
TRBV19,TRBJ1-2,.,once,TGTGCCAGTAGCAGTGGGGGCCATGGCTACACCTTC,CASSSGGHGYTF
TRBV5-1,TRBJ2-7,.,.,TGCGCCAGCGGACCGGCTGGGGCGGACGAGCAGTACTTC,CASGPAGADEQYF
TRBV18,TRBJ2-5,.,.,TGTGCCAGCTCACCCCTTATTTCTCGAGGCGGGGAGACCCAGTACTTC,CASSPLISRGGETQYF
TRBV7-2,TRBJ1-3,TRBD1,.,TGTGCCAGCAGCGTCACCGGGACAGGGGCAGGAAACACCATATATTTT,CASSVTGTGAGNTIYF
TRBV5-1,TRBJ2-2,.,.,TGCGCCAGCAGCTTGGTTGTTGCCACCGGGGAGCTGTTTTTT,CASSLVVATGELFF
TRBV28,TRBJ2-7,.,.,TGTGCCAGCAGTTTATTGGGCAGGACAAAGTTCGAGCAGTACTTC,CASSLLGRTKFEQYF
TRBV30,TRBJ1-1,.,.,TGTGCCTGGAGGCAACAGCGAGCGAACACTGAAGCTTTCTTT,CAWRQQRANTEAFF
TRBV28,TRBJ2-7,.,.,TGTGCCAGCAGCCGACCCCTTGAGGGACACTACGAGCAGTACTTC,CASSRPLEGHYEQYF
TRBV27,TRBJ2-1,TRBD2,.,TGTGCCAGCAGTCCTCTAGCGGGAGAGCGAAATGAGCAGTTCTTC,CASSPLAGERNEQFF
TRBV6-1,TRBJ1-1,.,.,TGTGCCAGCAGTCAACAGTTCATGAACACTGAAGCTTTCTTT,CASSQQFMNTEAFF
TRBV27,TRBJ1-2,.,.,TGTGCCAGCAGTTTACTGGCCGGCTATGGCTACACCTTC,CASSLLAGYGYTF
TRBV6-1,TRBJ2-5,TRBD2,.,TGTGCCAGCAGTGAAGGGGCGGGAGATGGCGAGTACTTC,CASSEGAGDGEYF
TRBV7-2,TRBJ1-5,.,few,TGTGCCAGCAGCCTTCCGGGGGAGGCCCAGCATTTT,CASSLPGEAQHF